A selection of T cell receptor beta chains follows, all from one sample in a study of T cells in Graves' hyperthyroidism and ophthalmopathy. TCRdb analysed the multiplex PCR reads with MiXCR anew, one entry per CDR3 protein. The sample includes 500,000 to 600,000 distinct CDR3 sequences, over 35% of them seen just once. Sequenced material: peripheral blood or thyroid tissue (not recorded which). The source is an adult woman with Graves' disease, either hyperthyroidism or ophthalmopathy (not recorded which). Both conserved end residues are part of each CDR3. A D gene is named only where the DNA matches it firmly. Size is stated for part of the rows, as once, few or many counts, or as a class when the clone is expanded.

D	V	size	J	DNA	CDR3
TRBD2	TRBV29-1	-	TRBJ2-5	TGCAGCGCCCGACTAGCGGGGCTCTCAGAGACCCAGTACTTC	CSARLAGLSETQYF
TRBD2	TRBV7-8	-	TRBJ2-2	TGTGCCAGCAGCATCGGACTAGCATTTTTT	CASSIGLAFF
-	TRBV7-6	-	TRBJ1-6	TGTGCCAGCAGCCCAGGGACTCTTTCTCGTGATTCACCCCTCCACTTT	CASSPGTLSRDSPLHF
-	TRBV5-6	many	TRBJ1-6	TGTGCCAGCCGACGGTGGGGGGGGGTTAATTCACCCCTCCACTTT	CASRRWGGVNSPLHF
TRBD2	TRBV5-1	-	TRBJ2-5	TGCACCAGCAGAGATCACCTAGCGGATAAAGAGACCCAGTACTTC	CTSRDHLADKETQYF
TRBD1	TRBV7-9	-	TRBJ2-5	TGTGCCAGCAGCCCATGGACAGGGGAGACCCAGTACTTC	CASSPWTGETQYF
-	TRBV29-1	few	TRBJ1-2	TGCAGCGTTGGTGGAGGCTACAACTATGGCTACACCTTC	CSVGGGYNYGYTF
-	TRBV25-1	-	TRBJ1-6	TGTGCCAGCAGTTCGGACAGAGCAAATTCACCCCTCCACTTT	CASSSDRANSPLHF
TRBD1	TRBV2	-	TRBJ2-6	TGTGCCAGCTGCCCCGGCGGGACAGGGAACTCTGGGGCCAACGTCCTGACTTTC	CASCPGGTGNSGANVLTF
-	TRBV13	once	TRBJ1-1	TGTGCCAGCAGCTTTAGCGGGGCACTGAACACTGAAGCTTTCTTT	CASSFSGALNTEAFF
-	TRBV7-9	-	TRBJ2-7	TGTGCCAGCAGCGTACAGGTTTCCTACGAGCAGTACTTC	CASSVQVSYEQYF
-	TRBV12-3/TRBV12-4	many	TRBJ1-1	TGTGCCAGCAGAAACACGAAGGGGAAAGCTTTCTTT	CASRNTKGKAFF
TRBD2	TRBV29-1	-	TRBJ2-3	TGCAGCGTTGTGTTTCAGGGTGGGAGGGGAGATACGCAGTATTTT	CSVVFQGGRGDTQYF
-	TRBV11-2	many	TRBJ1-2	TGTGCCAGCAGCTTACCGGGCAGGGCCGGCTACACCTTC	CASSLPGRAGYTF
TRBD1	TRBV10-3	many	TRBJ2-7	TGTGCCATCAGTGCGGGACAGACCTCCTACGAGCAGTACTTC	CAISAGQTSYEQYF
TRBD1	TRBV20-1	-	TRBJ2-5	TGCAGTGCTAGAAGGACAGGGCGGCAAGAGACCCAGTACTTC	CSARRTGRQETQYF